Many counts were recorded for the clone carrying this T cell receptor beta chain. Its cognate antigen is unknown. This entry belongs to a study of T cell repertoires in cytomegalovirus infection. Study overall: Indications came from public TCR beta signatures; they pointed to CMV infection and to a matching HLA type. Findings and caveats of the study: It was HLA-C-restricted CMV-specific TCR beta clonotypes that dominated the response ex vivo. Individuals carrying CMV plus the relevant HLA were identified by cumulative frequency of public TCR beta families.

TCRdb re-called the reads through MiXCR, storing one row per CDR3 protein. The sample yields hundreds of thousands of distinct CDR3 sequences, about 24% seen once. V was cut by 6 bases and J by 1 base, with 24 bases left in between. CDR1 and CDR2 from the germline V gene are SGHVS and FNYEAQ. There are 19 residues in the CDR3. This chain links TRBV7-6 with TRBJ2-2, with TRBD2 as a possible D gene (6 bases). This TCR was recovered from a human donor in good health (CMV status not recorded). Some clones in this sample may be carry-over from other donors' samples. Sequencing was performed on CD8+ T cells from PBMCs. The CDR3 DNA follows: TGTGCCAGCAGTTCCCGGGAGACCATCTCGAGTCAGAACACCGGGGAGCTGTTTTTT. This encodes CASSSRETISSQNTGELFF.